Included here is one TCR beta chain sequence, with context. As to time point: blood 2 weeks post-SBRT. Treatment: 15 Gy SBRT to primary tumor, nephrectomy 4 weeks later. The patient's renal cell carcinoma had clear cell pathology. Sequenced by immunoSEQ multiplex PCR; TCRdb stores in-frame clones only, minus some. This repertoire shows about 130,000 clones, 75% to 85% found once; its top ten account for 1.9%. The data are from a study of radiation and T cells in renal cell carcinoma. V lost 6 bases and J 4 bases, leaving 18 bases between the germline ends. The CDR3 length is 14 residues. Germline V CDR1 and CDR2: SQVTM, ANQGSEA.

Material: blood, obtained from a patient whose treatment included radiotherapy and nephrectomy. The rearrangement uses TRBV29-1 and TRBJ1-1, with a weak D call TRBD1 (5 bases). The clonotype was recovered from a woman aged 55-69 years with renal cell carcinoma. The CDR3 here is CSVAHQGWGTEAFF. In DNA form, the CDR3 reads TGCAGCGTGGCCCATCAGGGCTGGGGCACTGAAGCTTTCTTT.